The clone carrying this T cell receptor (beta chain) was seen a handful of times. Its antigen is unknown. These data come from a study of T-cell memory formation after mild COVID-19. Study-level information: Largely, TCR clusters stayed within a single donor.

The study, taken as a whole, reports: Shrinking CD4+ clones were chiefly CM and EM; CD8+ ones were chiefly EMRA.

One entry per CDR3 protein, called by TCRdb with MiXCR from the 5' RACE reads. The sample lists approximately 150,000 distinct CDR3 sequences; roughly 6.2% were seen once. The specimen was PBMCs or a T cell subset sorted from them (not recorded which). The TCR comes from an adult woman who had mild COVID-19 (a few samples of this study predate the infection). Cell type and time point are not known.

The CDR3 DNA sequence: TGTGCCAGCAGTGAGGCCGGGACAGGGATCTACGAGCAGTACTTC. Residues: CASSEAGTGIYEQYF. This sequence joins TRBV12-3 or TRBV12-4 and TRBJ2-7, with 9 bases matching TRBD1. V shed 5 bases, J shed 3 bases, and the junction held 8 bases outside the gene matches. CDR3 length: 15 amino acids.